This passage covers 19 T cell receptor beta chains from one sample sequenced in a study of post-analysis software for immune sequencing data. Study-level results: Controls had lower frequencies than patients of a handful of TRBV segments, which included TRBV5-6, TRBV5-1 and TRBV20-1.

Unique molecular identifiers were carried by the TCR beta cDNA libraries. One entry per CDR3 protein, called by TCRdb with MiXCR from the PCR reads. The sample lists 650,000 to 900,000 distinct CDR3 sequences, about 45% occurring once. Their antigens remain unidentified. Sample: blood. The receptors stem from a girl aged 10 to 17 with multiple sclerosis.

The gene calls are TRBV9 and TRBJ2-7; D not certain. Germline V gene lookup returns CDR1 SGDLS and CDR2 YYNGEE. The CDR3 spans 14 residues. V dropped 4 bases and J dropped 0 bases, with 11 bases sitting between them. As DNA, the CDR3 is TGTGCCAGCAGCTCCGGAAGGGCCTCCTACGAGCAGTACTTC. This encodes CASSSGRASYEQYF.

This clonotype occurred a few times. This chain links TRBV5-6 with TRBJ2-7; 7 bases fit TRBD1. CDR1 and CDR2 from the germline V gene are SGHDT and YYEEEE. Unmatched junction bases numbered 2, after V lost 0 bases and J lost 5 bases. The CDR3 is 13 residues long. The CDR3 DNA follows: TGTGCCAGCAGCTTGGCGGGACAGCACGAGCAGTACTTC. It encodes CASSLAGQHEQYF.

About this clonotype: Being one base from a much bigger clone, this may be a read error. As the CDR3 is not closed by the conserved phenylalanine or tryptophan, this likely results from a read error. The chain recombines TRBV5-1 with TRBJ2-4; tentatively, D is TRBD1 (5 bases). The J call is in doubt because the DNA end fits TRBJ2-7 better. Germline-derived CDR1 and CDR2 are SGHRS and YFSETQ. The CDR3 loop spans 16 amino acids. CDR3 amino acids: CASSLPRQDNRHEQYY. As DNA, the CDR3 is TGCGCCAGCAGCCTCCCACGCCAGGACAACCGCCACGAGCAGTACTAC.

V and J are TRBV29-1 and TRBJ2-2; D might be TRBD1 or TRBD2, each matching 5 bases. Germline V gene lookup returns CDR1 SQVTM and CDR2 ANQGSEA. The CDR3 runs 15 residues. V was cut by 6 bases and J by 0 bases, with 14 bases left in between. The CDR3 protein is CSVLGEQANTGELFF. For the CDR3, the DNA is TGCAGCGTGCTGGGGGAGCAAGCGAACACCGGGGAGCTGTTTTTT.

The table lists this clonotype with a few counts. The chain couples TRBV20-1 to TRBJ2-7; D is unclear. Germline V lookup: CDR1 DFQATT, CDR2 SNEGSKA (reference sequence). V gave up 6 bases and J gave up 3 bases, with 15 bases separating them. The CDR3 loop spans 13 amino acids. The CDR3 region has the DNA TGCAGTGCCCTTGTAGGGCAGATCTACGAGCAGTACTTC. Protein: CSALVGQIYEQYF.

V gene TRBV5-8 combines with J gene TRBJ2-1, with D possibly matching TRBD2 (5 bases). CDR1 and CDR2 from the germline V gene are SGHTS and YDEGEE. CDR3 length: 13 amino acids. The V end lost 2 bases, the J end lost 4 bases, and 7 bases lay between the germline ends. CDR3 bases: TGTGCCAGCAGCTTCGGGGAATACAATGAGCAGTTCTTC. Translation: CASSFGEYNEQFF.

This sequence joins TRBV18 and TRBJ2-3, with 8 bases aligning to TRBD1. CDR3 length equals 16 residues. The V segment lost 0 bases and the J segment 5 bases; nucleotides outside the gene matches: 7. Germline V lookup: CDR1 KGHSH, CDR2 LQKENI. CDR3 region: CASSPPTGALVDTQYF. The CDR3 nucleotides read TGTGCCAGCTCACCACCGACAGGGGCACTCGTAGATACGCAGTATTTT. The variable domain in full, completed from reference TRBV18 and TRBJ2-3, reads NAGVMQNPRHLVRRRGQEARLRCSPMKGHSHVYWYRQLPEEGLKFMVYLQKENIIDESGMPKERFSAEFPKEGPSILRIQQVVRGDSAAYFCASSPPTGALVDTQYFGPGTRLTVL.

V gene TRBV7-2 combines with J gene TRBJ2-5; D gene unclear. V was pared by 3 bases and J by 3 bases, with 5 bases between. The CDR3 runs to 12 residues. Germline CDR1 SGHTA, CDR2 FQGNSA. CDR3 nucleotide sequence: TGTGCCAGCAGCTTGACAAAAGAGACCCAGTACTTC. Translation: CASSLTKETQYF.

This clonotype showed up just a few times. The chain has TRBV12-3 or TRBV12-4 and TRBJ1-1; no clear D gene. V was pared by 3 bases and J by 3 bases, with 11 bases between. This CDR3 contains 14 residues. The CDR3: CASSLRGVDTEAFF. DNA for the CDR3: TGTGCCAGCAGTTTGAGAGGCGTCGACACTGAAGCTTTCTTT.

CDR3 region: CASSPGQGQPNQPQHF. In nucleotides, the CDR3 is TGTGCCAGCAGCCCGGGACAGGGCCAACCTAATCAGCCCCAGCATTTT. The chain links TRBV7-8 to TRBJ1-5; 9 bases agree with TRBD1. With 5 bases clipped from V and 4 bases from J, the junction kept 9 bases outside the gene matches. This CDR3 has 16 residues. CDR1 is SGHVS and CDR2 is FQNEAQ in the germline V gene.

This clonotype was seen only once. The V and J genes are TRBV5-1 and TRBJ2-3; TRBD2 matches 15 bases. V lost 3 bases, J lost 7 bases, and 6 bases stayed unmatched. Germline V gene sequence: CDR1 SGHRS, CDR2 YFSETQ. This CDR3 is built from 16 residues. This chain's CDR3 is CASSSGLAGGPNTQYF. The DNA for the CDR3 is TGCGCCAGCAGCTCCGGACTAGCGGGAGGGCCGAATACGCAGTATTTT.

This rearrangement joins TRBV28 to TRBJ2-3, with 7 positions matching TRBD2. Germline assignment: CDR1 MDHEN and CDR2 SYDVKM. The CDR3 contains 16 residues. J gave up 4 bases and V 6 bases, and 13 bases lay outside the gene matches. CDR3 sequence: CASSPPLRAGADTQYF. The CDR3 DNA sequence: TGTGCCAGCAGCCCCCCGCTGAGGGCGGGGGCAGATACGCAGTATTTT.

This clonotype was recorded many times. The chain has TRBV27 and TRBJ2-6; 7 nucleotides match TRBD1. The CDR3 runs to 15 residues. Germline CDR1 and CDR2: MNHEY and SMNVEV (reference sequence). V lost 5 bases and J lost 2; bases outside the gene matches: 3. The CDR3: CASSPGTAGANVLTF. For the CDR3, the DNA is TGTGCCAGCAGTCCCGGGACAGCTGGGGCCAACGTCCTGACTTTC.

Only a few counts were recorded for this clonotype. V is TRBV6-6 and J is TRBJ1-1; no reliable D call. The CDR3 is made up of 14 amino acids. V shed 0 bases and J shed 1 base, with 6 bases lying between them. Germline loops: CDR1 MNHNY, CDR2 SVGAGI (reference sequence). The CDR3 nucleotides read TGTGCCAGCAGTTACTCCCGGCAGAACACTGAAGCTTTCTTT. Translating gives CASSYSRQNTEAFF.

The chain employs TRBV20-1 and TRBJ2-1, with D unresolved. CDR1 and CDR2 (germline): DFQATT, SNEGSKA (reference sequence). Trimming took off 1 base at V and 8 bases at J, with 15 bases between the two ends. The CDR3 is 14 amino acids. The CDR3 DNA follows: TGCAGTGCTAGAGGACTGTACGTTAGGGATGAGCAGTTCTTC. It codes for CSARGLYVRDEQFF.

The V and J genes are TRBV4-1 and TRBJ2-7; 8 positions agree with TRBD1. CDR1 is MGHRA and CDR2 is YSYEKL in the germline V gene. There are 15 residues in the CDR3. V lost 1 base to trimming and J lost 3 bases; unmatched junction nucleotides: 5. The CDR3 loop is CASSQGQGSGYEQYF. CDR3 bases: TGCGCCAGCAGCCAAGGACAGGGGTCGGGCTACGAGCAGTACTTC.

The CDR3 coding sequence is TGCAGCGTTGTCAACTCCGAGGGTCGGTATGGCTACACCTTC. Translated: CSVVNSEGRYGYTF. The chain combines TRBV29-1 with TRBJ1-2; D gene unclear. Germline lookup yields CDR1 SQVTM and CDR2 ANQGSEA. V lost 4 bases and J lost 5, with 17 bases in between. This CDR3 contains 14 residues.

This clonotype came up a few times. V usage is TRBV20-1 and J usage is TRBJ1-2, with 7 bases aligning to TRBD1. CDR1 and CDR2 (germline): DFQATT, SNEGSKA (reference sequence). CDR3 length: 15 amino acids. J lost 10 bases, V lost 0 bases, and 14 bases had no gene match. Here the CDR3 reads CSARDYRGPDSVYTF. The DNA for the CDR3 is TGCAGTGCTAGAGACTACAGGGGACCGGACTCTGTCTACACCTTC.

The CDR3 loop reads CASSYRPGPGEKLFF. In nucleotides, the CDR3 is TGTGCCAGCAGTTACCGACCGGGACCGGGGGAAAAACTGTTTTTT. The genes are TRBV6-5 and TRBJ1-4; possible D gene TRBD1, 5 bases. Germline-derived CDR1 and CDR2 are MNHEY and SVGAGI. The CDR3 is 15 residues long. The ends were cut back, 2 bases at V and 8 bases at J, with 15 bases in the middle.